Sequencing of this T cell receptor beta chain was carried out in a study of blood T cells in healthy people across ages. The CDR3 covers 18 residues. Germline loops: CDR1 MNHNS, CDR2 SASEGT. The J segment lost 3 bases and the V segment lost 2 bases, leaving 13 bases of the junction unmatched. With respect to this clonotype: Its antigen is unknown.

Primers used in a second PCR of roughly 6 to 11 cycles were a sample-barcoded 5' primer and a J-beta primer mix. The template-switch adaptor was a 5' adaptor with 12 random nucleotides. It tagged each cDNA molecule. Each single sample gave us at least 3 million CDR3-containing paired-end reads. One entry per CDR3 protein, called by TCRdb with MiXCR from the 5' RACE reads. Found here are about 290,000 distinct CDR3 sequences, roughly 29% of them singletons; the top ten hold roughly 30%. The study's findings and limits: The authors considered diversity estimates from one million T cells to be underestimates.

Healthy Caucasian individuals from Russia aged 6 to 90 served as donors. The rearrangement links TRBV6-1 to TRBJ2-4; 7 bases align to TRBD1. Specimen: blood. The receptor was isolated from a woman in her seventies in good health. DNA of the CDR3: TGTGCCAGCAGTGAATTGGACAGGTCCATTATTGGCAAAAACATTCAGTACTTC. Its protein is CASSELDRSIIGKNIQYF.